These 10 T cell receptor beta chains share one sample of origin, sequenced in a study of T cells in Graves' hyperthyroidism and ophthalmopathy. What was amplified from RNA transcripts were TCR beta CDR3 regions. In the first-round RT-PCR of the TCR CDR3, the HTBI primer set was used. TCRdb called the multiplex PCR reads again in MiXCR, with one record for every CDR3 protein. Of about 360,000 distinct CDR3 sequences detected, 15% to 18% appear once; the ten largest clones hold about a quarter. The sequenced sample was blood. The source of these receptors is a woman younger than 35 with Graves' hyperthyroidism that later progressed to Graves' ophthalmopathy.

There are many counts of this clonotype. The chain has TRBV28 and TRBJ1-5; no firm D call. Germline V gene lookup returns CDR1 MDHEN and CDR2 SYDVKM. V dropped 5 bases and J dropped 6 bases, with 11 bases sitting between them. The CDR3 consists of 13 residues. The CDR3 protein is CASSRQATQPQHF. CDR3 nucleotides: TGTGCCAGCAGTAGGCAGGCGACTCAGCCCCAGCATTTT.

In this sample, this clonotype turned up many times. The V gene is TRBV5-1, the J gene TRBJ2-4, with TRBD2 as a possible D gene (5 bases). Trimming left V 4 bases short and J 0 bases short, with 17 bases between. The CDR3 consists of 17 residues. Germline V lookup: CDR1 SGHRS, CDR2 YFSETQ. The CDR3 sequence: CASSPLQTSLAKNIQYF. CDR3 coding DNA: TGCGCCAGCAGCCCCTTACAAACTAGTCTAGCCAAAAACATTCAGTACTTC.

This clonotype was counted ten times or more. The DNA for the CDR3 is TGTGCCAGCAGCTTAGGGGCGGGTACTCGAGATACGCAGTATTTT. This sequence encodes CASSLGAGTRDTQYF. V is TRBV11-3 and J is TRBJ2-3; a weak D match, TRBD2 (5 bases). The CDR3 consists of 15 residues. The V gene lost 1 base and the J gene lost 5 bases, with 13 bases spanning the gap. The V gene's germline CDR1 is SGHNT and CDR2 YENEEA. Full variable domain (missing parts from reference TRBV11-3 and TRBJ2-3): EAGVVQSPRYKIIEKKQPVAFWCNPISGHNTLYWYLQNLGQGPELLIRYENEEAVDDSQLPKDRFSAERLKGVDSTLKIQPAELGDSAVYLCASSLGAGTRDTQYFGPGTRLTVL.

As regards this clonotype: A much larger clone differs from this one at a single base, so this may be a read error. The CDR3 region is CASSPQGGFYGYTF. The CDR3 DNA sequence: TGTGCCAGCAGTCCCCAGGGCGGATTCTATGGCTACACCTTC. The J gene is TRBJ1-2, the V gene TRBV27, with D maybe TRBD1 (5 bases). V dropped 5 bases and J dropped 4 bases, with 14 bases sitting between them. The germline V gene has CDR1 MNHEY and CDR2 SMNVEV (reference sequence). The CDR3 has 14 residues.

Many counts were recorded for this clonotype. V gene TRBV20-1 combines with J gene TRBJ1-5; the match to TRBD1 covers 8 bases. J was trimmed by 0 bases and V by 3 bases; bases with no gene match: 4. Germline V CDR1 and CDR2: DFQATT, SNEGSKA (reference sequence). CDR3 length: 15 amino acids. CDR3 DNA sequence: TGCAGTGCTAGCCGGACAGGGAATAGCAATCAGCCCCAGCATTTT. Protein product: CSASRTGNSNQPQHF.

Note on this clonotype: The junction departs from germline at one end; a sequencing error may be responsible. The rearrangement joins TRBV3-1 to TRBJ1-1; 7 nucleotides line up with TRBD1. The germline V gene has CDR1 LGHDT and CDR2 YNNKEL (reference sequence). There are 14 residues in the CDR3. CDR3 sequence: CAGSRGQTNTEAFF. The DNA for the CDR3 is TGTGCCGGCAGCCGGGGACAGACGAACACTGAAGCTTTCTTT.

This clonotype was seen at least ten times. The chain is built from TRBV12-3 or TRBV12-4 and TRBJ2-7; 7 bases agree with TRBD1. V lost 2 bases to trimming and J lost 3 bases; unmatched junction nucleotides: 7. This CDR3 contains 15 residues. The CDR3: CASSLSGAGGYEQYF. For the CDR3, the DNA is TGTGCCAGCAGTTTATCCGGGGCAGGGGGCTACGAGCAGTACTTC.

This chain uses TRBV2 with TRBJ1-5, with 7 nucleotides matching TRBD1. The length of the CDR3 is 15 residues. Germline CDR1 and CDR2: SNHLY and FYNNEI. The V gene end was trimmed by 6 bases and the J gene end by 1 base; junction bases not matched to a gene: 6. In DNA, the CDR3 is TGTGCCAGCAGAGTCGGACAGGCCAGCAATCAGCCCCAGCATTTT. Amino acids: CASRVGQASNQPQHF.

Notes on this clonotype: This may come from a read error, since a much larger clone is one base off. The rearrangement uses TRBV12-3 or TRBV12-4 and TRBJ2-2; 14 nucleotides match TRBD2. The CDR3 is 18 residues long. Trimming took 6 bases from V and 0 from J; bases not matched to a gene: 6. The CDR3: CASRQGLAGAPNTGELFF. CDR3 in DNA: TGTGCCAGCAGACAGGGACTAGCGGGAGCACCGAACACCGGGGAGCTGTTTTTT.

This clonotype has ten or more counts. The chain couples TRBV2 to TRBJ1-3; 7 bases are a match to TRBD1. CDR3 length: 14 residues. Germline values: CDR1 SNHLY, CDR2 FYNNEI. Trimming at V came to 5 bases and at J to 5 bases, leaving 6 bases not matched to a gene. CDR3 in amino acids: CASSPPGGRNTIYF. CDR3 sequence (DNA): TGTGCCAGCAGTCCACCAGGGGGGCGAAACACCATATATTTT. Full variable domain (remainder filled in from reference TRBV2 and TRBJ1-3): EPEVTQTPSHQVTQMGQEVILRCVPISNHLYFYWYRQILGQKVEFLVSFYNNEISEKSEIFDDQFSVERPDGSNFTLKIRSTKLEDSAMYFCASSPPGGRNTIYFGEGSWLTVV.